These 27 T cell receptor beta chains originate from one sample sequenced in a study of CD8+ T cells in alopecia areata. The authors extracted RNA and reverse transcribed it into cDNA as the sequencing template. The method was immunoSEQ multiplex PCR; TCRdb's version includes in-frame clones alone and lacks a portion of them. The top ten hold around a sixth of the sample, which has 110,000 to 150,000 clones, 54% seen once. Treatment specified: oral pan-JAK inhibitor, 5-10 mg twice daily. The specimen was CD8+ T cells sorted from blood, collected at week 4, from a patient treated with tofacitinib. The receptors were sampled from a human donor with alopecia areata.

This clone showed up just a few times. The gene calls are TRBV29-1 and TRBJ2-1; TRBD2 is a possible D gene (6 bases). Germline lookup yields CDR1 SQVTM and CDR2 ANQGSEA. The CDR3 is made up of 17 amino acids. Trimming took off 4 bases at V and 7 bases at J, with 26 bases between the two ends. CDR3 protein: CSVGGHTRSGRRNEQFF. DNA for the CDR3: TGCAGCGTTGGTGGACATACCCGGTCGGGGAGGCGGAATGAGCAGTTCTTC.

The chain carries TRBV2 and TRBJ1-1; no definite D call. The CDR3 spans 15 residues. The ends were cut back, 3 bases at V and 4 bases at J, with 15 bases in the middle. Germline lookup yields CDR1 SNHLY and CDR2 FYNNEI. The CDR3 nucleotides are TGTGCCAGCAGTGATTCGGGCAGTTTCTTCACTGAAGCTTTCTTT. Protein: CASSDSGSFFTEAFF. The whole variable domain, remainder taken from reference TRBV2 and TRBJ1-1, is EPEVTQTPSHQVTQMGQEVILRCVPISNHLYFYWYRQILGQKVEFLVSFYNNEISEKSEIFDDQFSVERPDGSNFTLKIRSTKLEDSAMYFCASSDSGSFFTEAFFGQGTRLTVV.

A few counts support this clone. The rearrangement uses TRBV27 and TRBJ1-6, with 7 bases that match TRBD1. The CDR3 runs to 14 residues. Germline assignment: CDR1 MNHEY and CDR2 SMNVEV (reference sequence). The trim removed 4 bases at V and 9 bases at J, leaving 6 bases unmatched. CDR3 nucleotides: TGTGCCAGCAGTTCCCTAACAGGGGCTTCACCCCTCCACTTT. It translates to CASSSLTGASPLHF.

The chain has TRBV13 and TRBJ2-1, with a tentative D call TRBD2 (6 bases). This CDR3 contains 17 residues. The germline gives CDR1 PRHDT, CDR2 FYEKMQ (reference sequence). Trimming removed 4 bases from V and 1 base from J, with 17 bases in between. Here the CDR3 DNA reads TGTGCCAGCAGCTGGGAACCGGGACTTGGTTCCTACAATGAGCAGTTCTTC. Amino acid sequence: CASSWEPGLGSYNEQFF.

This clone was seen a handful of times. The chain joins TRBV6-6 to TRBJ2-7, with 7 bases matching TRBD1. The ends lost 5 bases at V and 3 bases at J; junction bases unmatched: 4. This CDR3 has 13 residues. Germline V gene data show CDR1 as MNHNY and CDR2 as SVGAGI (reference sequence). The CDR3 sequence: CASSGDSYYEQYF. The CDR3 nucleotides are TGTGCCAGCAGTGGGGACAGTTACTACGAGCAGTACTTC.

This clone has a handful of counts. V gene TRBV29-1 combines with J gene TRBJ1-2, with D unclear. The V end was cut by 4 bases, the J end by 2 bases, with 11 bases between. Germline lookup yields CDR1 SQVTM and CDR2 ANQGSEA. The CDR3 length is 13 residues. In DNA, the CDR3 is TGCAGCGTTGTCGACTTGCAGAACTATGGCTACACCTTC. As protein: CSVVDLQNYGYTF.

The chain has TRBV9 and TRBJ2-7, with 8 positions matching TRBD1. Germline V lookup: CDR1 SGDLS, CDR2 YYNGEE. The CDR3 is 12 amino acids. V was clipped by 4 bases and J by 6 bases; unmatched bases: 3. The CDR3 protein is CASSYDRGEQYF. The CDR3 nucleotides are TGTGCCAGCAGCTATGACAGGGGCGAGCAGTACTTC.

The chain carries TRBV5-4 and TRBJ2-1; TRBD1 is a possible D gene (6 bases). Germline CDR1 and CDR2: SGHNT and YYREEE (reference sequence). The CDR3 has 13 residues. Deletions cut 3 bases from V and 5 bases from J, with 9 bases between. CDR3 region: CASSSPGDNEQFF. CDR3 DNA sequence: TGTGCCAGCAGCTCCCCAGGGGACAATGAGCAGTTCTTC.

The chain combines TRBV9 with TRBJ1-2; the match to TRBD1 covers 9 bases. CDR3 length: 17 residues. Germline CDR1 reads SGDLS; CDR2 reads YYNGEE. Trimming cost V 3 bases and J 2 bases; bases outside gene matches: 11. CDR3 protein: CASSGYRGPRENYGYTF. The CDR3 region has the DNA TGTGCCAGCAGCGGATACAGGGGGCCCCGGGAGAACTATGGCTACACCTTC. Looking up the rest from reference TRBV9 and TRBJ1-2 gives the full variable domain: DSGVTQTPKHLITATGQRVTLRCSPRSGDLSVYWYQQSLDQGLQFLIQYYNGEERAKGNILERFSAQQFPDLHSELNLSSLELGDSALYFCASSGYRGPRENYGYTFGSGTRLTVV.

The gene calls are TRBV13 and TRBJ2-7, with D possibly TRBD1 on 6 matching bases. Germline CDR1 and CDR2: PRHDT and FYEKMQ (reference sequence). This CDR3 spans 14 amino acids. The V and J ends lost 5 bases and 0 bases respectively, with 11 bases between them. The CDR3 nucleotides read TGTGCCAGCAGCGCAACAGGGTTCTCCTACGAGCAGTACTTC. The encoded protein is CASSATGFSYEQYF.

The chain is built from TRBV9 and TRBJ1-2; D unclear. CDR3 size: 15 residues. The germline gives CDR1 SGDLS, CDR2 YYNGEE. The V end was cut by 0 bases, the J end by 0 bases, with 9 bases between. CDR3 coding DNA: TGTGCCAGCAGCGTAGGAGTGAAAGCTAACTATGGCTACACCTTC. Its protein product is CASSVGVKANYGYTF.

The J gene is TRBJ2-7, the V gene TRBV5-6; perhaps TRBD1 as D (6 bases). The CDR3 is made up of 14 amino acids. The V gene lost 4 bases and the J gene lost 2 bases, with 13 bases spanning the gap. From germline, CDR1 is SGHDT and CDR2 YYEEEE. The DNA of the CDR3 is TGTGCCAGCAGCCGAAGACAGGTCCCCTACGAGCAGTACTTC. This encodes CASSRRQVPYEQYF.

The chain employs TRBV13 and TRBJ1-3; possibly TRBD1 for D (5 bases). Deletions cut 5 bases from V and 1 base from J, with 12 bases between. Germline values: CDR1 PRHDT, CDR2 FYEKMQ (reference sequence). This CDR3 comprises 15 residues. CDR3 residues: CASSPWGLSGNTIYF. CDR3 sequence (DNA): TGTGCCAGCAGCCCATGGGGACTATCTGGAAACACCATATATTTT. The full variable domain, with the rest looked up from reference TRBV13 and TRBJ1-3, is AAGVIQSPRHLIKEKRETATLKCYPIPRHDTVYWYQQGPGQDPQFLISFYEKMQSDKGSIPDRFSAQQFSDYHSELNMSSLELGDSALYFCASSPWGLSGNTIYFGEGSWLTVV.

Here the CDR3 DNA reads TGTGCCAGCAGTTACTCCGGGGAGCTGTTTTTT. Its protein is CASSYSGELFF. This rearrangement joins TRBV27 to TRBJ2-2; D is uncertain. CDR1 is MNHEY and CDR2 is SMNVEV in the germline V gene (reference sequence). CDR3 length: 11 amino acids. The V gene lost 4 bases and the J gene lost 6 bases, with 3 bases spanning the gap.

This chain joins TRBV6-5 and TRBJ2-1; maybe TRBD1 (5 bases). The germline V and J ends were trimmed by 0 bases and 8 bases, with 11 bases remaining between them. The length of the CDR3 is 14 residues. Germline V lookup: CDR1 MNHEY, CDR2 SVGAGI. The CDR3: CASSYSDEGDEQFF. CDR3 bases: TGTGCCAGCAGTTACTCGGACGAAGGGGATGAGCAGTTCTTC.

The chain is built from TRBV29-1 and TRBJ1-1; D remains unclear. Germline V gene sequence: CDR1 SQVTM, CDR2 ANQGSEA. This CDR3 is built from 16 residues. Trimming removed 5 bases at V and 0 bases at J, with 19 bases between. The CDR3 DNA is TGCAGCGTTAGCCGTAGGCAGGCTAACCTGAACACTGAAGCTTTCTTT. It codes for CSVSRRQANLNTEAFF.

The chain couples TRBV30 to TRBJ2-1; D gene unclear. This CDR3 spans 13 amino acids. Germline CDR1 GTSNPN, CDR2 SVGIG (reference sequence). V lost 1 base and J 0 bases, leaving 4 bases between the germline ends. This CDR3 reads CAWSEVSYNEQFF. The CDR3 region has the DNA TGTGCCTGGAGTGAAGTCTCCTACAATGAGCAGTTCTTC.

V usage is TRBV30 and J usage is TRBJ1-1, with D perhaps TRBD1 (5 bases). The germline CDR1 and CDR2 sequences are GTSNPN and SVGIG (reference sequence). Trimming cost V 2 bases and J 3 bases, with 10 bases left between them. This CDR3 has 13 amino acids. The CDR3 region is CAWSQQEYTEAFF. Written as DNA, the CDR3 is TGTGCCTGGAGTCAACAGGAGTACACTGAAGCTTTCTTT.

This chain joins TRBV4-2 and TRBJ1-2, with D possibly matching TRBD1 (5 bases). CDR1 is LGHNA and CDR2 is YNFKEQ in the germline V gene. The CDR3 has 13 residues. The V gene lost 0 bases and the J gene lost 6 bases, with 8 bases spanning the gap. The CDR3 sequence is CASSQDRGNGYTF. CDR3 bases: TGTGCCAGCAGCCAAGATCGGGGCAATGGCTACACCTTC.

V usage is TRBV5-1 and J usage is TRBJ2-4; 10 nucleotides agree with TRBD1. This CDR3 is built from 18 residues. J gave up 8 bases and V 0 bases, and 14 bases lay outside the gene matches. CDR1 and CDR2 (germline): SGHRS, YFSETQ. The CDR3 DNA follows: TGCGCCAGCAGCTTGGCGGTGGGGACAGGGGTAGAGGTTGACATTCAGTACTTC. Amino acids: CASSLAVGTGVEVDIQYF.

The chain employs TRBV2 and TRBJ2-3, with 9 bases lining up with TRBD2. The CDR3 is 14 amino acids. Unmatched junction bases numbered 7, after V lost 11 bases and J lost 1 base. The V gene's germline CDR1 is SNHLY and CDR2 FYNNEI. The DNA of the CDR3 is TGTGCCGGATTAGCGGGGGAGGGCACAGATACGCAGTATTTT. Translated, it gives CAGLAGEGTDTQYF. Variable domain in full (rest from reference TRBV2 and TRBJ2-3): EPEVTQTPSHQVTQMGQEVILRCVPISNHLYFYWYRQILGQKVEFLVSFYNNEISEKSEIFDDQFSVERPDGSNFTLKIRSTKLEDSAMYFCAGLAGEGTDTQYFGPGTRLTVL.

This clone occurred a few times. J is TRBJ2-7 and V is TRBV6-5, with TRBD1 matching over 11 bases. V gave up 4 bases and J gave up 0 bases; unmatched junction bases: 2. This CDR3 contains 15 residues. Germline CDR1 is MNHEY and CDR2 is SVGAGI. This CDR3 is CASSLGQGGSYEQYF. CDR3 DNA: TGTGCCAGCAGTTTGGGACAGGGGGGCTCCTACGAGCAGTACTTC.

The chain has TRBV6-4 and TRBJ2-2; 8 nucleotides agree with TRBD2. There are 16 residues in the CDR3. The V segment lost 5 bases and the J segment 6 bases; nucleotides outside the gene matches: 11. CDR1 and CDR2 (germline): MRHNA, SNTAGT. The CDR3 nucleotides are TGTGCCAGCAGTTACTGGCGCGGGGGGCTCCCCGGGGAGCTGTTTTTT. Residues: CASSYWRGGLPGELFF.

J is TRBJ2-2 and V is TRBV7-9; no clear D gene. Germline V lookup: CDR1 SEHNR, CDR2 FQNEAQ (reference sequence). The CDR3 is 14 amino acids. V lost 5 bases and J 6 bases, leaving 13 bases between the germline ends. The CDR3 DNA sequence: TGTGCCAGCAGCCCACCCGAGAAGGCCGGGGAGCTGTTTTTT. This gives the protein CASSPPEKAGELFF. Drawing the rest from reference TRBV7-9 and TRBJ2-2, the complete variable domain is DTGVSQNPRHKITKRGQNVTFRCDPISEHNRLYWYRQTLGQGPEFLTYFQNEAQLEKSRLLSDRFSAERPKGSFSTLEIQRTEQGDSAMYLCASSPPEKAGELFFGEGSRLTVL.

The chain carries TRBV5-5 and TRBJ2-1, with D possibly TRBD1 on 5 matching bases. The germline gives CDR1 SGHKS, CDR2 YYEKEE (reference sequence). CDR3 size: 15 residues. Trimming left V 0 bases short and J 7 bases short, with 14 bases between. The CDR3 protein is CASSLGQRSGNEQFF. DNA for the CDR3: TGTGCCAGCAGCTTGGGACAGCGCTCTGGGAATGAGCAGTTCTTC.

This clone was detected only a few times. This sequence joins TRBV18 and TRBJ2-3; a weak D match, TRBD1 (6 bases). The CDR3 is 20 residues long. V gave up 2 bases and J gave up 0 bases, with 24 bases separating them. CDR1 KGHSH and CDR2 LQKENI come from the germline V gene. The CDR3 here is CASSPARTEKNHDSTDTQYF. For the CDR3, the DNA is TGTGCCAGCTCACCAGCGAGGACAGAGAAAAACCATGATAGCACAGATACGCAGTATTTT.

The chain combines TRBV6-4 with TRBJ2-1; 7 bases map to TRBD1. The V gene's germline CDR1 is MRHNA and CDR2 SNTAGT. J lost 8 bases, V lost 4 bases, and 8 bases had no gene match. The CDR3 extends over 14 amino acids. CDR3 amino acids: CASSGDRESDEQFF. CDR3 nucleotide sequence: TGTGCCAGCAGTGGTGACAGGGAAAGCGATGAGCAGTTCTTC.